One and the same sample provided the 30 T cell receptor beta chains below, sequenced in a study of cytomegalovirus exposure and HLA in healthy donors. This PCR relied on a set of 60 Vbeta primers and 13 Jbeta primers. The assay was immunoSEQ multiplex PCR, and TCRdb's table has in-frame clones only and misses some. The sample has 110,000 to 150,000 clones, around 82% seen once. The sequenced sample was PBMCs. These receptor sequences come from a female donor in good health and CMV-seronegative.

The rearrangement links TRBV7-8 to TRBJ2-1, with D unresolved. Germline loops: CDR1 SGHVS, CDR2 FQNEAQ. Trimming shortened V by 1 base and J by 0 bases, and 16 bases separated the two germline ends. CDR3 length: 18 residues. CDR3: CASSLGVQTMSSYNEQFF. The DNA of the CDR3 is TGTGCCAGCAGCTTAGGGGTTCAGACAATGAGCTCCTACAATGAGCAGTTCTTC.

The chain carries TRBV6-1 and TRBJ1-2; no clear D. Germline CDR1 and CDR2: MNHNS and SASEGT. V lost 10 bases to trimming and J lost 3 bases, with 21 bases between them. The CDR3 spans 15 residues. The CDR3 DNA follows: TGTGCCACCACCGGGGAAGGAGTCGCAGACTATGGCTACACCTTC. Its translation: CATTGEGVADYGYTF.

CDR3 in amino acids: CASSPGQGYQPQHF. CDR3 nucleotides: TGTGCCAGCAGCCCGGGACAGGGTTATCAGCCCCAGCATTTT. This chain uses TRBV27 with TRBJ1-5; TRBD1 matches at 9 bases. Germline V gene lookup returns CDR1 MNHEY and CDR2 SMNVEV (reference sequence). Unmatched junction bases numbered 5, after V lost 6 bases and J lost 5 bases. The CDR3 extends over 14 amino acids.

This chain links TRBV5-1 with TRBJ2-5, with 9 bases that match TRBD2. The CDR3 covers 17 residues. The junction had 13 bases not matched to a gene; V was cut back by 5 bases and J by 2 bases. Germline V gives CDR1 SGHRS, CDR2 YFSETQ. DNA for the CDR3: TGCGCCAGCAGTCGCGCTAATAGCGGGGGCAAGCAAGAGACCCAGTACTTC. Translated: CASSRANSGGKQETQYF.

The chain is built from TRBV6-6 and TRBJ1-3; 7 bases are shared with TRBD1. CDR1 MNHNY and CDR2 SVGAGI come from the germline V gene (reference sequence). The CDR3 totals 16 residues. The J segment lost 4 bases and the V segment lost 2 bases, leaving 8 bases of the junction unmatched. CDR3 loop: CASSYRTGPSGNTIYF. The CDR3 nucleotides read TGTGCCAGCAGTTACAGGACAGGCCCTTCGGGAAACACCATATATTTT.

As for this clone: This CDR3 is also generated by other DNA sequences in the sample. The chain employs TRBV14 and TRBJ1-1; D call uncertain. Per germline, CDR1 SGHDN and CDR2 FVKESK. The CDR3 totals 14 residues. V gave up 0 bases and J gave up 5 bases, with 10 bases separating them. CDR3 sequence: CASSQDLRNTEAFF. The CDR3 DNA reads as TGTGCCAGCAGCCAAGATCTACGAAATACTGAAGCTTTCTTT.

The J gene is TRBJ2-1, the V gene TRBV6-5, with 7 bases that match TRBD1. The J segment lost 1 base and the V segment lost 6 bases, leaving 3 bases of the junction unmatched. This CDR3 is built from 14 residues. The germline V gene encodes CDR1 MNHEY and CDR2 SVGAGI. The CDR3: CASRGQRSYNEQFF. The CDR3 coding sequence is TGTGCCAGCAGGGGACAGCGGTCCTACAATGAGCAGTTCTTC.

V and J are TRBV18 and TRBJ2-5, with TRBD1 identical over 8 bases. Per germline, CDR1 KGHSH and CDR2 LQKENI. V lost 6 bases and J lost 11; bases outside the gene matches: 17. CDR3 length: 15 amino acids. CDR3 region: CASSSLQGGKEEQYF. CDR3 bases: TGTGCCAGCTCGTCCTTACAGGGGGGAAAAGAGGAGCAGTACTTC.

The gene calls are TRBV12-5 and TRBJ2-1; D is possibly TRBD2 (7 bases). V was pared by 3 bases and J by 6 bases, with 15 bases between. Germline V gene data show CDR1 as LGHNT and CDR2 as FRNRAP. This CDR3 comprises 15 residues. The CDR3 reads CASGFGGAHPNEQFF. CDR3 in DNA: TGTGCTAGTGGTTTTGGGGGGGCGCACCCCAATGAGCAGTTCTTC.

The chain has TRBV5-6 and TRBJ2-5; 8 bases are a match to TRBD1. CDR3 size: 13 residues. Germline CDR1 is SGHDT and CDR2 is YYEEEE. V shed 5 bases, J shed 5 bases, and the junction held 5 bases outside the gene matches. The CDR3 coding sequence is TGTGCCAGCAGGCATCAGGGGGCTGAGACCCAGTACTTC. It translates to CASRHQGAETQYF.

The CDR3 reads CASSLRPGTGGPNFLSGANVLTF. CDR3 bases: TGTGCCAGCAGCCTTCGGCCCGGGACAGGGGGTCCCAATTTCCTCTCTGGGGCCAACGTCCTGACTTTC. This chain links TRBV14 with TRBJ2-6, with 11 bases matching TRBD1. With V trimmed by 4 bases and J by 0 bases, 20 bases remained unmatched. This CDR3 contains 23 residues. Germline-derived CDR1 and CDR2 are SGHDN and FVKESK.

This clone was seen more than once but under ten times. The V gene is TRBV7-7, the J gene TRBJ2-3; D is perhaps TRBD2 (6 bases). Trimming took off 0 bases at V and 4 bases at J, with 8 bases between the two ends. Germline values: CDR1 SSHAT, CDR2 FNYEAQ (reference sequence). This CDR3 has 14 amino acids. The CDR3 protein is CASSLAASADTQYF. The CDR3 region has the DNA TGTGCCAGCAGCTTAGCGGCTAGCGCAGATACGCAGTATTTT.

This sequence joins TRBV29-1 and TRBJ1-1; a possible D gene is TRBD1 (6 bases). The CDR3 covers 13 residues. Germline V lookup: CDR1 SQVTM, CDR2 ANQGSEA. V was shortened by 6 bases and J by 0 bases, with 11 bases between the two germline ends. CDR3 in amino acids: CSVDRRMNTEAFF. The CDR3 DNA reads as TGCAGCGTGGACAGACGGATGAACACTGAAGCTTTCTTT.

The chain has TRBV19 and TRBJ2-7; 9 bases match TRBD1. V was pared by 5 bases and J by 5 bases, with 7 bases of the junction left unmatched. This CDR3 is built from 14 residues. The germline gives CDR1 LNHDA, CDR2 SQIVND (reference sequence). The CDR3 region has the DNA TGTGCCAGTAGTGGGACAGGGTTAACTAACGAGCAGTACTTC. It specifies CASSGTGLTNEQYF.

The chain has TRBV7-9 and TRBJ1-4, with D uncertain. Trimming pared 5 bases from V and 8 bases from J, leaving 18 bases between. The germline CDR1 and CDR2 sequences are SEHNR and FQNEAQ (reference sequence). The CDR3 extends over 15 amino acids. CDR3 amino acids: CASSPGSTGQEKLFF. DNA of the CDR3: TGTGCCAGCAGCCCCGGTTCTACGGGTCAGGAAAAACTGTTTTTT.

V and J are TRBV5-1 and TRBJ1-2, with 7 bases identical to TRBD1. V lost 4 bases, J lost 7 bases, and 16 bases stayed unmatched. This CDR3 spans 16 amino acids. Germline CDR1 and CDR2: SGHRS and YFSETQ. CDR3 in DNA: TGCGCCAGCAGCATTAGACAGGGACGGATGTGGGGTGGCTACACCTTC. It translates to CASSIRQGRMWGGYTF.

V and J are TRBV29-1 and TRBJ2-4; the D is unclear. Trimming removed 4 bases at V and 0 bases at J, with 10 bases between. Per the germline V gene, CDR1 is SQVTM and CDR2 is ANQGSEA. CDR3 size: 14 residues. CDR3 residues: CSVVPDLAKNIQYF. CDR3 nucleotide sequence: TGCAGCGTTGTCCCCGACTTAGCCAAAAACATTCAGTACTTC.

CDR3 sequence reads: CASQVGGSKSEQFF. The CDR3 DNA reads as TGTGCCAGCCAGGTTGGAGGGTCAAAGAGTGAGCAGTTCTTC. The rearrangement links TRBV28 to TRBJ2-1; weak D call: TRBD2 (6 bases). CDR1 and CDR2 (germline): MDHEN, SYDVKM. Trimming shortened V by 8 bases and J by 9 bases, and 20 bases separated the two germline ends. This CDR3 is built from 14 residues. Combining the CDR3 with reference TRBV28 and TRBJ2-1 gives the whole variable domain DVKVTQSSRYLVKRTGEKVFLECVQDMDHENMFWYRQDPGLGLRLIYFSYDVKMKEKGDIPEGYSVSREKKERFSLILESASTNQTSMYLCASQVGGSKSEQFFGPGTRLTVL.

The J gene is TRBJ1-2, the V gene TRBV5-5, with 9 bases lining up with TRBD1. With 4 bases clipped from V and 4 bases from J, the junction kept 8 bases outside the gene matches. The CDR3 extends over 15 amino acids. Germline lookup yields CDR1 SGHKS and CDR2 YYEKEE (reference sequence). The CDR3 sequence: CASSLRQGVVYGYTF. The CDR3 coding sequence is TGTGCCAGCAGCCTGCGACAGGGGGTAGTCTATGGCTACACCTTC.

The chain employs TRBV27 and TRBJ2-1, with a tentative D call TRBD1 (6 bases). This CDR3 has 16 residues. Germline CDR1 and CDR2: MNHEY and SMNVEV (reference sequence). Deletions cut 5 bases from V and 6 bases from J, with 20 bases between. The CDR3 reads CASSLLRGFTLNEQFF. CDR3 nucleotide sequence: TGTGCCAGCAGTCTTTTAAGGGGGTTCACCCTCAATGAGCAGTTCTTC.

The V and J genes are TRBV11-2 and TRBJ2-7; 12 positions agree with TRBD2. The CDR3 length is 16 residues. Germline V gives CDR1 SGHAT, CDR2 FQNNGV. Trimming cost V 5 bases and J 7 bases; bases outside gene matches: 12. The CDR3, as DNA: TGTGCCAGCAGCCGTATTAAAGGACTAGCGGGGAGTGAGCAGTACTTC. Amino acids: CASSRIKGLAGSEQYF. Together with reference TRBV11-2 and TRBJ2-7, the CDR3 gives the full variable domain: EAGVAQSPRYKIIEKRQSVAFWCNPISGHATLYWYQQILGQGPKLLIQFQNNGVVDDSQLPKDRFSAERLKGVDSTLKIQPAKLEDSAVYLCASSRIKGLAGSEQYFGPGTRLTVT.

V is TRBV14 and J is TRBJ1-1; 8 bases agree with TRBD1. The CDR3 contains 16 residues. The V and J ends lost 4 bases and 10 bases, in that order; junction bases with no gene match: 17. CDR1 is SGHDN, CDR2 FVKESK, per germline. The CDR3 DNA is TGTGCCAGCAGCCCCACCGTCCTCAGGGGGCTGCGTGGAGCTTTCTTT. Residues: CASSPTVLRGLRGAFF. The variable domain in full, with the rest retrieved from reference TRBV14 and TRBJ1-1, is EAGVTQFPSHSVIEKGQTVTLRCDPISGHDNLYWYRRVMGKEIKFLLHFVKESKQDESGMPNNRFLAERTGGTYSTLKVQPAELEDSGVYFCASSPTVLRGLRGAFFGQGTRLTVV.

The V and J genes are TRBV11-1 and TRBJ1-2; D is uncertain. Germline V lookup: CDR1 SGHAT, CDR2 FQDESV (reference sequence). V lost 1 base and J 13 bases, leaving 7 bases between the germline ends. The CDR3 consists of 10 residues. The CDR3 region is CASSLVSVTF. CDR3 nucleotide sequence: TGTGCCAGCAGCTTAGTGTCGGTCACCTTC.

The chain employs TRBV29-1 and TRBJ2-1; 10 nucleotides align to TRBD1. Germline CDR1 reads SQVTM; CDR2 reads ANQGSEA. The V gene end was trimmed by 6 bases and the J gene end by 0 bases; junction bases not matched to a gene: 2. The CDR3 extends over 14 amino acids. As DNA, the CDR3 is TGCAGCGTGAGGGACAGGGGCTCCTACAATGAGCAGTTCTTC. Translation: CSVRDRGSYNEQFF.

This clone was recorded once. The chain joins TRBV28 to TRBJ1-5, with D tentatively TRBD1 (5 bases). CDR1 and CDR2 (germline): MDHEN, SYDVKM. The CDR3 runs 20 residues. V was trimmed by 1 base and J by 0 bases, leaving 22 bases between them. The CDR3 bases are TGTGCCAGCAGTTTATTACGACAGCCCTTAAACTTTTATAGCAATCAGCCCCAGCATTTT. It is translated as CASSLLRQPLNFYSNQPQHF.

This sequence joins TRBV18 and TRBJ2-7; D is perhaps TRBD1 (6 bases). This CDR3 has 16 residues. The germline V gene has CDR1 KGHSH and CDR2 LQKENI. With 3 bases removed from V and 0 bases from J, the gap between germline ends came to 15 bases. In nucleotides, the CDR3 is TGTGCCAGCTCACCCCAAGACAGGAGCTTCTCCTACGAGCAGTACTTC. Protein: CASSPQDRSFSYEQYF. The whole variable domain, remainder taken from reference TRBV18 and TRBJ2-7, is NAGVMQNPRHLVRRRGQEARLRCSPMKGHSHVYWYRQLPEEGLKFMVYLQKENIIDESGMPKERFSAEFPKEGPSILRIQQVVRGDSAAYFCASSPQDRSFSYEQYFGPGTRLTVT.

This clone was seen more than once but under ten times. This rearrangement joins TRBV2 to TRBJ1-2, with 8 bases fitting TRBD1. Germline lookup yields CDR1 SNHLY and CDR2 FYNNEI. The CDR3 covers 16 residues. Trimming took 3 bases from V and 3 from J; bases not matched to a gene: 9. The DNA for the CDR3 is TGTGCCAGCAGTGACCCCTACAGGGGGGATCACTATGGCTACACCTTC. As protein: CASSDPYRGDHYGYTF.

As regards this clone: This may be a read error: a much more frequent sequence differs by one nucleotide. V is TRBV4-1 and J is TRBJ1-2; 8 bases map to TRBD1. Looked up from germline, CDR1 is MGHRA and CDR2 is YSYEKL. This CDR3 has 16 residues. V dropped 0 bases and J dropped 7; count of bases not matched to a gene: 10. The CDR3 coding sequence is TGCGCCAGCAGCCAAGAAGGCGAGGACAGGGCCTGTGGCTACACCTTC. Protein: CASSQEGEDRACGYTF.

CDR3 bases: TGTGCCAGCGCGGAGCGGGTGATAAACACCGGGGAGCTGTTTTTT. It codes for CASAERVINTGELFF. J is TRBJ2-2 and V is TRBV6-1; TRBD2 might be the D (6 bases). Trimming left V 8 bases short and J 2 bases short, with 15 bases between. The germline gives CDR1 MNHNS, CDR2 SASEGT. This CDR3 has 15 amino acids.

CDR3 nucleotides: TGTGCCACCCACACAAGCCTGATGGGGCGGGAGACCCAGTACTTC. Residues: CATHTSLMGRETQYF. This chain links TRBV6-6 with TRBJ2-5, with D perhaps TRBD1 (5 bases). The V end lost 10 bases, the J end lost 5 bases, and 23 bases lay between the germline ends. CDR1 is MNHNY and CDR2 is SVGAGI in the germline V gene (reference sequence). The CDR3 runs 15 residues.